This passage covers 14 T cell receptor beta chains from one sample sequenced in a study of cytomegalovirus exposure and HLA in healthy donors. Primers included in the PCR were 60 Vbeta and 13 Jbeta primers. Data came from immunoSEQ multiplex PCR; TCRdb stores just in-frame clones and leaves some out. This sample has 250,000 or so clones; about nine tenths occur once, and the top ten carry 1.7%. Input material: PBMCs. The receptors shown here come from a girl aged 2-9 years in good health and CMV-seronegative.

This clone was counted once. The chain links TRBV5-1 to TRBJ1-1, with 7 nucleotides matching TRBD1. This CDR3 contains 14 residues. Germline V gene data show CDR1 as SGHRS and CDR2 as YFSETQ. J was trimmed by 8 bases and V by 0 bases; bases with no gene match: 7. CDR3 in DNA: TGCGCCAGCAGCTTGGAGGGGGCTGGGCTCGAAGCTTTCTTT. Translating gives CASSLEGAGLEAFF.

The chain combines TRBV7-9 with TRBJ1-2, with D uncertain. The germline CDR1 and CDR2 sequences are SEHNR and FQNEAQ (reference sequence). This CDR3 is built from 11 residues. Trimming shortened V by 2 bases and J by 8 bases, and 6 bases separated the two germline ends. The DNA of the CDR3 is TGTGCCAGCAGCTTATCTAGCGGCTACACCTTC. Amino acid sequence: CASSLSSGYTF. Based on the CDR3 plus reference TRBV7-9 and TRBJ1-2, the full variable domain is DTGVSQNPRHKITKRGQNVTFRCDPISEHNRLYWYRQTLGQGPEFLTYFQNEAQLEKSRLLSDRFSAERPKGSFSTLEIQRTEQGDSAMYLCASSLSSGYTFGSGTRLTVV.

This chain links TRBV7-8 with TRBJ2-1; D remains unclear. CDR1 is SGHVS and CDR2 is FQNEAQ in the germline V gene. This CDR3 contains 12 residues. V lost 1 base, J lost 10 bases, and 8 bases lay in between. CDR3 sequence reads: CASSLDGSEQFF. CDR3 bases: TGTGCCAGCAGCTTAGACGGGTCAGAGCAGTTCTTC.

This rearrangement joins TRBV6-1 to TRBJ1-5; TRBD1 matches 9 bases. The CDR3 contains 16 residues. Per the germline V gene, CDR1 is MNHNS and CDR2 is SASEGT. With 4 bases clipped from V and 1 base from J, the junction kept 5 bases outside the gene matches. The CDR3, as DNA: TGTGCCAGCAGTGCAACCGGACAGGGGAGCAATCAGCCCCAGCATTTT. It is translated as CASSATGQGSNQPQHF.

The rearrangement joins TRBV30 to TRBJ2-7; the match to TRBD2 covers 7 bases. The ends lost 0 bases at V and 4 bases at J; junction bases unmatched: 6. CDR1 and CDR2 from the germline V gene are GTSNPN and SVGIG (reference sequence). There are 14 residues in the CDR3. The DNA of the CDR3 is TGTGCCTGGAGTGTTGGGGGAGGGCAATACGAGCAGTACTTC. This sequence encodes CAWSVGGGQYEQYF. Together with reference TRBV30 and TRBJ2-7, the CDR3 gives the full variable domain: SQTIHQWPATLVQPVGSPLSLECTVEGTSNPNLYWYRQAAGRGLQLLFYSVGIGQISSEVPQNLSASRPQDRQFILSSKKLLLSDSGFYLCAWSVGGGQYEQYFGPGTRLTVT.

The chain links TRBV19 to TRBJ1-2, with 7 bases fitting TRBD1. This CDR3 comprises 15 residues. Looked up from germline, CDR1 is LNHDA and CDR2 is SQIVND (reference sequence). V shed 9 bases and J 4 bases; nucleotides not matched to a gene: 14. DNA of the CDR3: TGTGCCAGCACCTTCGGGACAGAGTATCTCTATGGCTACACCTTC. Translating gives CASTFGTEYLYGYTF.

The chain has TRBV2 and TRBJ2-7; 10 bases are a match to TRBD1. CDR3 length: 14 amino acids. The J segment lost 6 bases and the V segment lost 4 bases, leaving 6 bases of the junction unmatched. Germline loops: CDR1 SNHLY, CDR2 FYNNEI. The CDR3 nucleotides are TGTGCCAGCAGTGTGGAGACAGGGGGCTCCGAGCAGTACTTC. Protein product: CASSVETGGSEQYF.

This chain links TRBV19 with TRBJ1-2, with D perhaps matching TRBD1 (5 bases). The CDR3 loop spans 15 amino acids. The V and J ends lost 4 bases and 5 bases respectively, with 17 bases between them. Per germline, CDR1 LNHDA and CDR2 SQIVND (reference sequence). The CDR3 is CASSTTGQDPYGYTF. The CDR3 bases are TGTGCCAGTAGTACAACCGGACAAGATCCTTATGGCTACACCTTC.

The J gene is TRBJ1-4, the V gene TRBV5-6; D possibly corresponds to TRBD1 (5 bases). Germline values: CDR1 SGHDT, CDR2 YYEEEE. V lost 0 bases, J lost 6 bases, and 12 bases lay in between. CDR3 size: 15 residues. The CDR3 loop is CASSLGTPPHEKLFF. The CDR3 DNA reads TGTGCCAGCAGCTTGGGGACACCCCCGCATGAAAAACTGTTTTTT.

V and J are TRBV9 and TRBJ1-2; no definite D call. V lost 6 bases and J lost 8, with 17 bases in between. CDR3 size: 13 residues. Germline V lookup: CDR1 SGDLS, CDR2 YYNGEE. CDR3 in amino acids: CASNYDTSRGYTF. For the CDR3, the DNA is TGTGCCAGCAATTACGACACTTCGAGAGGCTACACCTTC.

The CDR3 region has the DNA TGCGCCAGCAGTCACGGACTAGCGGGGAGTAATGAGCAGTTCTTC. This encodes CASSHGLAGSNEQFF. The chain recombines TRBV5-1 with TRBJ2-1, with 12 bases that match TRBD2. The CDR3 runs 15 residues. J gave up 7 bases and V 5 bases, and 7 bases lay outside the gene matches. CDR1 SGHRS and CDR2 YFSETQ come from the germline V gene.

V gene TRBV6-6 combines with J gene TRBJ2-7, with 7 nucleotides matching TRBD2. Germline V gene sequence: CDR1 MNHNY, CDR2 SVGAGI (reference sequence). This CDR3 comprises 15 residues. Trimming took 5 bases from V and 4 from J; bases not matched to a gene: 11. CDR3 sequence: CASSHPSGTKYEQYF. The CDR3 nucleotides read TGTGCCAGCAGTCACCCAAGCGGGACCAAATACGAGCAGTACTTC.

V gene TRBV6-1 combines with J gene TRBJ1-1; possible D gene TRBD1, 5 bases. The CDR3 contains 16 residues. Germline V gene data show CDR1 as MNHNS and CDR2 as SASEGT. V was trimmed by 3 bases and J by 4 bases, leaving 18 bases between them. In DNA, the CDR3 is TGTGCCAGCAGTGATCTCCCGACGGGGGTTCGCACTGAAGCTTTCTTT. Its translation is CASSDLPTGVRTEAFF.

The chain combines TRBV11-2 with TRBJ2-1; maybe TRBD2 (5 bases). There are 14 residues in the CDR3. Germline CDR1 is SGHAT and CDR2 is FQNNGV. Trimming stripped 1 base from V and 8 bases from J, with 12 bases between. CDR3 bases: TGTGCCAGCAGCTTAGGAGGGAGTGTGGATGAGCAGTTCTTC. Its translation is CASSLGGSVDEQFF. The variable domain in full, completed from reference TRBV11-2 and TRBJ2-1, reads EAGVAQSPRYKIIEKRQSVAFWCNPISGHATLYWYQQILGQGPKLLIQFQNNGVVDDSQLPKDRFSAERLKGVDSTLKIQPAKLEDSAVYLCASSLGGSVDEQFFGPGTRLTVL.